Shown below are 26 T cell receptor beta chains from a single sample sequenced in a study of spatial heterogeneity in lung cancer. TCRdb independently ran MiXCR on the 5' RACE reads; one entry per CDR3 protein. The table records 35,000 to 45,000 distinct CDR3 sequences, approximately 22% of them present only once. Time point: blood at routine non-recurrence follow-up after resection. The sample here was PBMCs, taken at follow-up. These receptors all come from a female donor with early-stage non-small cell lung cancer.

This clonotype turned up a few times. The CDR3 region has the DNA TGTGCCAGCACTGAAGGGGGTTTCGGGGAAAAACTGTTTTTT. Protein sequence: CASTEGGFGEKLFF. The chain joins TRBV28 to TRBJ1-4, with D perhaps matching TRBD1 (6 bases). The CDR3 extends over 14 amino acids. CDR1 is MDHEN, CDR2 SYDVKM, per germline. V dropped 7 bases and J dropped 8 bases, with 17 bases sitting between them.

On this clonotype: A read error is possible here, since a much larger clone lies one base away. V is TRBV19 and J is TRBJ2-5; a possible D gene is TRBD1 (5 bases). Germline V lookup: CDR1 LNHDA, CDR2 SQIVND (reference sequence). The CDR3 totals 14 residues. CDR3 residues: CAGSDRGSRETQYF. CDR3 nucleotide sequence: TGTGCCGGTAGTGACAGAGGCTCAAGGGAGACCCAGTACTTC.

The gene calls are TRBV4-2 and TRBJ2-2; D is unclear. From germline, CDR1 is LGHNA and CDR2 YNFKEQ. The CDR3 is 16 residues long. V was cut by 0 bases and J by 6 bases, with 14 bases left in between. The CDR3 DNA reads TGTGCCAGCAGCCAAGATATGAGTTGGGTCGCCGGGGAGCTGTTTTTT. This gives the protein CASSQDMSWVAGELFF.

The CDR3 region is CAISSQQGGEQYF. For the CDR3, the DNA is TGTGCCATCAGTTCCCAACAGGGGGGGGAGCAGTACTTC. The rearrangement uses TRBV10-3 and TRBJ2-7; weak D call: TRBD1 (8 bases). Trimming left V 5 bases short and J 7 bases short, with 15 bases between. The CDR3 runs 13 residues. Germline CDR1 ENHRY, CDR2 SYGVKD.

This clonotype was counted a few times. In nucleotides, the CDR3 is TGTGCCAGCAGTTATGGGAGGCTCACAGATACGCAGTATTTT. It specifies CASSYGRLTDTQYF. V is TRBV6-2 or TRBV6-3 and J is TRBJ2-3; a possible D gene is TRBD2 (6 bases). Trimming removed 3 bases from V and 2 bases from J, with 9 bases in between. CDR3 length: 14 residues. Germline CDR1 reads MNHEY; CDR2 reads SVGEGT.

J is TRBJ1-6 and V is TRBV29-1; tentative D call: TRBD1 (6 bases). CDR3 length equals 13 residues. Germline CDR1 and CDR2: SQVTM and ANQGSEA. V was trimmed by 5 bases and J by 7 bases, leaving 12 bases between them. The CDR3 protein is CSVKGGGNSPLHF. The CDR3 DNA reads as TGCAGCGTTAAGGGAGGGGGGAATTCACCCCTCCACTTT.

This chain connects TRBV11-2 to TRBJ2-1; TRBD2 aligns across 7 bases. Germline values: CDR1 SGHAT, CDR2 FQNNGV. The CDR3 contains 14 residues. The V gene end was trimmed by 2 bases and the J gene end by 6 bases; junction bases not matched to a gene: 4. This CDR3 is CASSLLLAANEQFF. The CDR3 region has the DNA TGTGCCAGCAGCTTATTGCTAGCGGCCAATGAGCAGTTCTTC. The complete variable domain, with remaining parts taken from reference TRBV11-2 and TRBJ2-1, reads EAGVAQSPRYKIIEKRQSVAFWCNPISGHATLYWYQQILGQGPKLLIQFQNNGVVDDSQLPKDRFSAERLKGVDSTLKIQPAKLEDSAVYLCASSLLLAANEQFFGPGTRLTVL.

This clonotype was seen once. The V call is TRBV7-3, the J call TRBJ2-1; D possibly uses TRBD1 or TRBD2 (5 bases each). Germline lookup yields CDR1 SGHTA and CDR2 FQGTGA. The CDR3 totals 13 residues. Trimming pared 5 bases from V and 4 bases from J, leaving 9 bases between. DNA for the CDR3: TGTGCCAGCAGCGTCGGGACGTACAATGAGCAGTTCTTC. Translation: CASSVGTYNEQFF. The full variable domain, rest sourced from reference TRBV7-3 and TRBJ2-1, is GAGVSQTPSNKVTEKGKYVELRCDPISGHTALYWYRQSLGQGPEFLIYFQGTGAADDSGLPNDRFFAVRPEGSVSTLKIQRTERGDSAVYLCASSVGTYNEQFFGPGTRLTVL.

This clonotype was seen more than once but under ten times. The V gene is TRBV7-2, the J gene TRBJ2-3; the D call may be TRBD1 or TRBD2 (6 bases each). V shed 5 bases and J shed 5 bases, with 26 bases lying between them. This CDR3 is 18 amino acids long. Germline assignment: CDR1 SGHTA and CDR2 FQGNSA. The CDR3 DNA sequence: TGTGCCAGCAGCACGGAGGGGGGAAGTAGGGGTTTCGGAGATACGCAGTATTTT. Amino acids: CASSTEGGSRGFGDTQYF.

The sample holds many counts of this clonotype. The chain joins TRBV4-1 to TRBJ2-2; 7 bases match TRBD2. The junction had 2 bases not matched to a gene; V was cut back by 4 bases and J by 6 bases. CDR3 length: 13 residues. Germline V gives CDR1 MGHRA, CDR2 YSYEKL. For the CDR3, the DNA is TGCGCCAGCAGCCCGGCGGGGGCCGGGGAGCTGTTTTTT. Amino acid sequence: CASSPAGAGELFF.

The table lists this clonotype with many counts. The genes are TRBV20-1 and TRBJ2-1; D call uncertain. The length of the CDR3 is 12 residues. CDR1 DFQATT and CDR2 SNEGSKA come from the germline V gene (reference sequence). V was clipped by 3 bases and J by 7 bases, with 10 bases between them. Here the CDR3 DNA reads TGCAGTGCTAGTGATCGACGAAATGAGCAGTTCTTC. It translates to CSASDRRNEQFF.

This clonotype has just a few counts. This chain links TRBV6-5 with TRBJ2-7, with TRBD1 matching 8 bases. Germline CDR1 and CDR2: MNHEY and SVGAGI. This CDR3 has 14 amino acids. Losses at the gene ends were 5 bases for V and 6 bases for J; bases not matched to a gene: 9. The CDR3 DNA is TGTGCCAGCAGTACCGGGACAGGTAGTGCCGAGCAGTACTTC. Translated: CASSTGTGSAEQYF.

The CDR3: CSAPSSGNTIYF. The CDR3 DNA sequence: TGCAGTGCCCCGTCTTCTGGAAACACCATATATTTT. V is TRBV20-1 and J is TRBJ1-3; D is unresolved. Germline V lookup: CDR1 DFQATT, CDR2 SNEGSKA (reference sequence). The CDR3 totals 12 residues. Trimming took 6 bases from V and 1 from J, leaving 7 bases between them.

This clonotype was observed a handful of times. V usage is TRBV7-2 and J usage is TRBJ1-2; no definite D call. Germline V gives CDR1 SGHTA, CDR2 FQGNSA. The CDR3 runs to 14 residues. Between the trimmed V and J ends, which lost 6 bases and 0 bases, there was a span of 11 bases. CDR3 coding DNA: TGTGCCAGCAGGTCCGGGTTTTCTAACTATGGCTACACCTTC. This encodes CASRSGFSNYGYTF.

Regarding this clonotype: Since a much larger clone is just one base distant, this may be a read error. The CDR3 here is CASSLGRRGGTNQPQHF. The CDR3 DNA reads as TGTGCCAGCAGCTTAGGGCGCAGGGGAGGTACAAATCAGCCCCAGCATTTT. The V gene is TRBV7-8, the J gene TRBJ1-5; perhaps TRBD1 as D (6 bases). The germline V and J ends were trimmed by 1 base and 4 bases, with 17 bases remaining between them. Germline assignment: CDR1 SGHVS and CDR2 FQNEAQ. The CDR3 extends over 17 amino acids.

In this sample, this clonotype turned up a few times. CDR3 residues: CASRAPSTNTGELFF. The CDR3 DNA reads as TGTGCCAGCAGGGCCCCTAGCACAAACACCGGGGAGCTGTTTTTT. V gene TRBV2 combines with J gene TRBJ2-2, with D perhaps TRBD2 (5 bases). The CDR3 totals 15 residues. Between the trimmed V and J ends, which lost 6 bases and 2 bases, there was a span of 13 bases. In germline, CDR1 is SNHLY, CDR2 FYNNEI.

The CDR3: CASSGMGGTEAFF. CDR3 sequence (DNA): TGTGCCAGCAGTGGAATGGGAGGGACTGAAGCTTTCTTT. The chain links TRBV6-1 to TRBJ1-1, with D uncertain. Trimming stripped 4 bases from V and 5 bases from J, with 11 bases between. The CDR3 totals 13 residues. Germline V gene data show CDR1 as MNHNS and CDR2 as SASEGT.

The chain joins TRBV20-1 to TRBJ2-2; 10 nucleotides agree with TRBD2. The CDR3 length is 14 residues. The germline V gene encodes CDR1 DFQATT and CDR2 SNEGSKA (reference sequence). The ends lost 4 bases at V and 6 bases at J; junction bases unmatched: 5. CDR3: CSAMLAGAPGELFF. CDR3 nucleotide sequence: TGCAGTGCTATGCTAGCGGGAGCCCCCGGGGAGCTGTTTTTT.

This clonotype was observed many times. The rearrangement uses TRBV9 and TRBJ2-3; TRBD2 matches at 16 bases. From germline, CDR1 is SGDLS and CDR2 YYNGEE. The trim removed 4 bases at V and 6 bases at J, leaving 8 bases unmatched. The CDR3 consists of 17 residues. CDR3 loop: CASSTAGTSGGADTQYF. The DNA of the CDR3 is TGTGCCAGCAGCACCGCCGGGACTAGCGGGGGGGCCGATACGCAGTATTTT. Together with reference TRBV9 and TRBJ2-3, the CDR3 gives the full variable domain: DSGVTQTPKHLITATGQRVTLRCSPRSGDLSVYWYQQSLDQGLQFLIQYYNGEERAKGNILERFSAQQFPDLHSELNLSSLELGDSALYFCASSTAGTSGGADTQYFGPGTRLTVL.

This chain joins TRBV6-2 or TRBV6-3 and TRBJ1-2, with TRBD1 matching over 7 bases. After removal of 7 bases from V and 2 bases from J, the junction contained 1 base not matched to a gene. Germline CDR1 reads MNHEY; CDR2 reads SVGEGT. The length of the CDR3 is 12 residues. The chain's CDR3 is CASTGGNYGYTF. For the CDR3, the DNA is TGTGCCAGCACAGGGGGAAACTATGGCTACACCTTC.

This clonotype was seen a handful of times. The chain has TRBV6-5 and TRBJ1-2; 9 nucleotides line up with TRBD1. The J segment lost 4 bases and the V segment lost 5 bases, leaving 8 bases of the junction unmatched. Germline V lookup: CDR1 MNHEY, CDR2 SVGAGI. The CDR3 has 15 residues. The CDR3 sequence is CASSPGQGLAYGYTF. The CDR3 region has the DNA TGTGCCAGCAGTCCGGGACAGGGCCTGGCCTATGGCTACACCTTC.

This clonotype appeared many times. This chain joins TRBV19 and TRBJ1-1, with D unresolved. Germline lookup yields CDR1 LNHDA and CDR2 SQIVND (reference sequence). The CDR3 is made up of 17 amino acids. V lost 6 bases to trimming and J lost 0 bases, with 20 bases between them. The CDR3 sequence: CASRVGRASRVNTEAFF. CDR3 DNA: TGTGCCAGTAGAGTGGGTCGGGCCAGCAGAGTGAACACTGAAGCTTTCTTT.

The table lists this clonotype with many counts. The chain recombines TRBV6-5 with TRBJ1-1; D uncertain. The CDR3 covers 15 residues. The germline V gene has CDR1 MNHEY and CDR2 SVGAGI. Trimming shortened V by 0 bases and J by 1 base, and 9 bases separated the two germline ends. This chain's CDR3 is CASSYSRQRNTEAFF. CDR3 DNA: TGTGCCAGCAGTTACTCCCGACAAAGGAACACTGAAGCTTTCTTT.

This clonotype was seen at least ten times. The chain combines TRBV4-2 with TRBJ2-2; D unclear. In germline, CDR1 is LGHNA, CDR2 YNFKEQ. V shed 0 bases and J shed 0 bases, with 11 bases lying between them. The CDR3 has 17 residues. The CDR3 sequence is CASSQDLGDSNTGELFF. The CDR3 DNA is TGTGCCAGCAGCCAAGATTTAGGTGATTCGAACACCGGGGAGCTGTTTTTT.

This clonotype turned up a few times. The CDR3 protein is CSARDSNGYTF. Written as DNA, the CDR3 is TGCAGTGCTAGAGATAGCAACGGCTACACCTTC. The chain couples TRBV20-1 to TRBJ1-2; D is unclear. This CDR3 is 11 amino acids long. V lost 0 bases to trimming and J lost 8 bases, with 7 bases between them. The germline gives CDR1 DFQATT, CDR2 SNEGSKA (reference sequence).

This chain connects TRBV20-1 to TRBJ2-3; no definite D call. V was pared by 3 bases and J by 9 bases, with 10 bases between. The CDR3 extends over 11 amino acids. Per the germline V gene, CDR1 is DFQATT and CDR2 is SNEGSKA (reference sequence). The CDR3 bases are TGCAGTGCTAGCAGGTTGACAACGCAGTATTTT. Translation gives CSASRLTTQYF.